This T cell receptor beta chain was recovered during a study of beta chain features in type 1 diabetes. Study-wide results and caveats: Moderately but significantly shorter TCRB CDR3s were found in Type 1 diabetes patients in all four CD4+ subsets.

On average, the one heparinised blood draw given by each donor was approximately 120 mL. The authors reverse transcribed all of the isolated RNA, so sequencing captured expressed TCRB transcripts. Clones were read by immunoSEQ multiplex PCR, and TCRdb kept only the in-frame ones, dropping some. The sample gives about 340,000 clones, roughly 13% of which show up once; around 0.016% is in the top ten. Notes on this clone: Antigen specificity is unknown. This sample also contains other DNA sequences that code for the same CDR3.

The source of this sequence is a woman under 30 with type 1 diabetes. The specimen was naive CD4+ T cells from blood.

DNA for the CDR3: TGTGCCAGCAGCTTAGAGGCTAGCGGGTACAATGAGCAGTTCTTC. Its protein is CASSLEASGYNEQFF. The chain combines TRBV7-9 with TRBJ2-1; 8 bases fit TRBD2. The ends lost 1 base at V and 4 bases at J; junction bases unmatched: 3. CDR3 length: 15 residues. The germline CDR1 and CDR2 sequences are SEHNR and FQNEAQ (reference sequence).